This is a list of T cell receptor beta chains from one sample in a study of T-cell memory formation after mild COVID-19. One entry per CDR3 protein results from TCRdb running MiXCR on the 5' RACE reads. Here the sample spans about 290,000 distinct CDR3 sequences, approximately 19% being singletons. The source material was PBMCs or a T cell subset sorted from them (not recorded which). These TCRs come from a young man who had mild COVID-19 (a few samples of this study predate the infection). Cell type and time point are not known. Both conserved end residues are part of each CDR3. The D gene is left open where the match is weak. Clone size is stated in some rows and not others, as once, few, many or a class when expanded.

j_gene	abundance	v_gene	d_gene	CDR3aa	CDR3nt
TRBJ1-6	few	TRBV7-2	NA	CASSLHLDNSPLHF	TGTGCCAGCAGCCTTCATCTCGATAATTCACCCCTCCACTTT
TRBJ1-5	NA	TRBV19	NA	CASSGGIREPMGNQPQHF	TGTGCCAGTAGTGGGGGAATCAGGGAGCCCATGGGCAATCAGCCCCAGCATTTT
TRBJ1-3	NA	TRBV11-2	NA	CASSLHRWSSGNTIYF	TGTGCCAGCAGCTTACACCGCTGGAGCTCTGGAAACACCATATATTTT
TRBJ2-3	few	TRBV5-1	TRBD1	CASSLGTGGTDTQYF	TGCGCCAGCAGCTTGGGGACAGGGGGGACAGATACGCAGTATTTT
TRBJ2-6	NA	TRBV3-1	TRBD2	CASSQAGGRSGANVLTF	TGTGCCAGCAGCCAGGCGGGGGGCCGCTCTGGGGCCAACGTCCTGACTTTC
TRBJ1-6	few	TRBV25-1	NA	CASSGGNSPLHF	TGTGCCAGCAGTGGCGGGAATTCACCCCTCCACTTT
TRBJ2-3	NA	TRBV4-1	NA	CASSQQSSDTQYF	TGCGCCAGCAGCCAACAATCTTCAGATACGCAGTATTTT
TRBJ2-6	many	TRBV7-7	NA	CASSPSSGANVLTF	TGTGCCAGCAGCCCGAGCTCTGGGGCCAACGTCCTGACTTTC
TRBJ2-5	few	TRBV12-3/TRBV12-4	NA	CASSPTGAGQETQYF	TGTGCCAGCAGCCCCACCGGGGCAGGGCAAGAGACCCAGTACTTC
TRBJ2-2	NA	TRBV12-3/TRBV12-4	NA	CASSPAPAGHLTGELFF	TGTGCCAGCAGTCCCGCCCCGGCGGGACACCTCACCGGGGAGCTGTTTTTT
TRBJ1-4	NA	TRBV7-3	TRBD1	CASSLLTGEDEKLFF	TGTGCCAGCAGCTTACTCACAGGGGAGGATGAAAAACTGTTTTTT
TRBJ1-5	NA	TRBV2	NA	CASSEQGHYSNQPQHF	TGTGCCAGCAGTGAGCAGGGGCACTATAGCAATCAGCCCCAGCATTTT
TRBJ1-3	NA	TRBV12-3/TRBV12-4	NA	CASSLGQIGNTIYF	TGTGCCAGCAGTTTAGGTCAGATCGGAAACACCATATATTTT
TRBJ1-2	few	TRBV28	TRBD1	CASSSQGESYTF	TGTGCCAGCAGCTCACAGGGGGAAAGCTACACCTTC
TRBJ2-3	many	TRBV7-6	NA	CASSLVGPSVTQYF	TGTGCCAGCAGCTTAGTTGGCCCCTCGGTAACGCAGTATTTT
TRBJ1-2	NA	TRBV5-1	NA	CASSYFGGYTF	TGCGCCAGCAGCTATTTCGGGGGCTACACCTTC
TRBJ1-3	NA	TRBV6-5	NA	CASARGGTSGNTIYF	TGTGCCAGCGCACGGGGGGGCACATCTGGAAACACCATATATTTT
TRBJ2-1	NA	TRBV6-2/TRBV6-3	NA	CASRHTRNEQFF	TGTGCCAGCAGGCATACAAGAAATGAGCAGTTCTTC
TRBJ1-5	few	TRBV6-6	TRBD1	CASSYSRWEQGAAQPQHF	TGTGCCAGCAGTTACTCGAGGTGGGAGCAGGGGGCGGCTCAGCCCCAGCATTTT
TRBJ2-1	few	TRBV24-1	TRBD2	CATSSASGGPEGEQFF	TGTGCCACCAGTTCGGCTAGCGGGGGTCCGGAAGGGGAGCAGTTCTTC
TRBJ2-1	few	TRBV5-4	TRBD2	CASSTRTSGGAGLANEQFF	TGTGCCAGCAGCACTAGGACTAGCGGGGGGGCCGGTTTAGCCAATGAGCAGTTCTTC
TRBJ2-4	NA	TRBV5-1	NA	CASSFDPQSPESIQYF	TGCGCCAGCAGCTTTGACCCACAGTCCCCAGAGAGCATTCAGTACTTC
TRBJ2-5	few	TRBV7-9	TRBD1	CASSLPRGPGETQYF	TGTGCCAGCAGCTTACCCAGGGGGCCGGGAGAGACCCAGTACTTC
TRBJ2-7	NA	TRBV4-1	NA	CASSPSIRRDEQYF	TGCGCCAGCAGCCCCTCGATTCGACGAGACGAGCAGTACTTC
TRBJ2-7	many	TRBV6-2/TRBV6-3	NA	CASLTRDKYYEQYF	TGTGCCAGCCTAACTAGGGACAAATACTACGAGCAGTACTTC
TRBJ1-2	few	TRBV4-1	TRBD1	CASSPSTGNYGYTF	TGCGCCAGCAGCCCGTCGACAGGGAACTATGGCTACACCTTC
TRBJ2-1	NA	TRBV12-3/TRBV12-4	TRBD1	CASSLTGGASMSYNEQFF	TGTGCCAGCAGTTTAACAGGGGGCGCGAGCATGTCCTACAATGAGCAGTTCTTC
TRBJ2-3	NA	TRBV6-4	TRBD2	CASRASGSTDTQYF	TGTGCCAGCAGGGCTAGCGGTAGCACAGATACGCAGTATTTT
TRBJ2-2	many	TRBV5-1	NA	CASSFGVARETGELFF	TGCGCCAGCAGCTTCGGGGTAGCCCGAGAAACCGGGGAGCTGTTTTTT
TRBJ2-3	few	TRBV4-2	TRBD2	CASSLGLAGSFPGDTQYF	TGTGCCAGCAGCCTGGGACTAGCGGGGTCCTTTCCGGGAGATACGCAGTATTTT
TRBJ2-2	NA	TRBV6-6	NA	CASSWQTGELFF	TGTGCCAGCAGTTGGCAGACCGGGGAGCTGTTTTTT
TRBJ1-1	NA	TRBV3-1	TRBD1	CASSDGQGRSEAFF	TGTGCCAGCAGCGACGGACAGGGTAGGTCTGAAGCTTTCTTT
TRBJ2-3	few	TRBV18	NA	CASSPPPVGDTQYF	TGTGCCAGCTCACCACCTCCTGTGGGAGATACGCAGTATTTT
TRBJ2-1	many	TRBV2	NA	CASSEYEQFF	TGTGCCAGCAGTGAATATGAGCAGTTCTTC
TRBJ1-5	once	TRBV20-1	NA	CSARDVGRENQPQHF	TGCAGTGCTAGAGATGTTGGTAGGGAAAATCAGCCCCAGCATTTT
TRBJ1-1	NA	TRBV25-1	NA	CASSDSPGRKNTEAFF	TGTGCCAGCAGTGATTCTCCGGGACGGAAGAACACTGAAGCTTTCTTT
TRBJ1-1	few	TRBV20-1	TRBD1	CSARAGGRMNTEAFF	TGCAGTGCCAGGGCAGGGGGGAGGATGAACACTGAAGCTTTCTTT
TRBJ2-1	few	TRBV7-2	TRBD2	CASSLGLAGVRVEQFF	TGTGCCAGCAGCCTCGGACTAGCGGGGGTACGGGTTGAGCAGTTCTTC
TRBJ2-2	NA	TRBV3-1	NA	CASSQVPYTGELFF	TGTGCCAGCAGCCAAGTGCCGTACACCGGGGAGCTGTTTTTT
TRBJ2-3	few	TRBV12-3/TRBV12-4	NA	CASNPNGFSTDTQYF	TGTGCCAGCAACCCGAATGGGTTCAGCACAGATACGCAGTATTTT
TRBJ1-2	few	TRBV7-9	NA	CASSPREKDGYTF	TGTGCCAGCAGTCCCCGGGAAAAGGATGGCTACACCTTC
TRBJ1-2	few	TRBV2	NA	CASNLPADGYTF	TGTGCCAGCAATCTCCCTGCCGATGGCTACACCTTC
TRBJ2-3	NA	TRBV4-1	NA	CASSQEGGGATDTQYF	TGCGCCAGCAGCCAAGAAGGGGGGGGAGCCACAGATACGCAGTATTTT
TRBJ1-2	NA	TRBV12-3/TRBV12-4	NA	CASSSPGINYGYTF	TGTGCCAGCAGCTCCCCCGGCATCAACTATGGCTACACCTTC
TRBJ2-2	NA	TRBV18	NA	CASSPTTANTGELFF	TGTGCCAGCTCACCAACGACAGCGAACACCGGGGAGCTGTTTTTT
TRBJ1-1	NA	TRBV5-1	NA	CASSFEGTEAFF	TGCGCCAGCAGCTTTGAGGGCACTGAAGCTTTCTTT
TRBJ1-6	NA	TRBV10-3	NA	CAIKGPYNSPLHF	TGTGCCATCAAGGGACCGTATAATTCACCCCTCCACTTT
TRBJ2-3	NA	TRBV27	TRBD1	CASSSGTGVTDTQYF	TGTGCCAGCAGCAGCGGGACAGGGGTAACAGATACGCAGTATTTT
TRBJ2-7	NA	TRBV11-2	NA	CASSPPADEQYF	TGTGCCAGCAGCCCCCCCGCCGACGAGCAGTACTTC
TRBJ2-3	few	TRBV4-3	NA	CASSQAGPGTDTQYF	TGCGCCAGCAGCCAGGCAGGACCGGGCACAGATACGCAGTATTTT
TRBJ1-1	NA	TRBV29-1	TRBD1	CSLRTGGAEGTEAFF	TGCAGCTTAAGGACAGGGGGCGCCGAGGGGACTGAAGCTTTCTTT